This TCR beta chain was documented in a study of human T cells and chemical hapten exposure. TCRdb reanalysed the RACE reads using MiXCR and keeps one entry per CDR3 protein. This table holds 360,000 or so distinct CDR3 sequences, about 6% found once. Time point: patch test 2, 6 weeks after DPC sensitization. This sample's treatment: therapeutic diphenylcyclopropenone sensitization with weekly scalp DPC. Unfractionated whole blood yielded total RNA. There are many counts of this clonotype. The germline CDR1 and CDR2 sequences are MNHEY and SVGEGT. Between the trimmed V and J ends, which lost 7 bases and 1 base, there was a span of 16 bases. The CDR3 loop spans 15 amino acids.

The chain recombines TRBV6-2 or TRBV6-3 with TRBJ1-1; D is uncertain. The sample in question was whole blood, obtained in connection with sensitization to the hapten diphenylcyclopropenone (DPC). The receptor was isolated from a woman in her late teens or twenties with alopecia areata. Some clones in this sample may be carry-over from other donors' samples. CDR3 sequence (DNA): TGTGCCAGCACCGGACGGGGAGGGAGGAACACTGAAGCTTTCTTT. This gives the protein CASTGRGGRNTEAFF.